This TCR beta chain is drawn from a study of blood T cell repertoires in COVID-19. As for the study in general: The study drew acute and convalescent COVID-19 samples from the United States, Italy and Spain. The analysed material was cDNA or gDNA that came from T cells, B-cell-depleted T cells, or PBMCs.

J was trimmed by 2 bases and V by 4 bases; bases with no gene match: 1. The CDR3 totals 13 residues. The germline CDR1 and CDR2 sequences are MNHNY and SVGAGI (reference sequence). As processed by the authors: The authors estimated nucleated cell counts from reference gene primer amplification. Repertoires were generated with immunoSEQ multiplex PCR, while TCRdb's copy carries only in-frame clones and drops some. The DNA was the basis for D and trimming; V, J and clone size are from that table. The sample lists about 370,000 clones, 89% seen once, with 3% in the top ten. As for this clone: A much larger clonotype is one base distant, so this may be a read error.

This sequence joins TRBV6-6 and TRBJ2-7; the match to TRBD1 covers 8 bases. This receptor was taken from a woman aged 25 to 39 with COVID-19, enrolled during active disease. Sequencing was carried out using peripheral blood. The CDR3 DNA is TGTGCCAGCAGTTTGGACAGGGCCTACGAGCAGTACTTC. Protein sequence: CASSLDRAYEQYF.